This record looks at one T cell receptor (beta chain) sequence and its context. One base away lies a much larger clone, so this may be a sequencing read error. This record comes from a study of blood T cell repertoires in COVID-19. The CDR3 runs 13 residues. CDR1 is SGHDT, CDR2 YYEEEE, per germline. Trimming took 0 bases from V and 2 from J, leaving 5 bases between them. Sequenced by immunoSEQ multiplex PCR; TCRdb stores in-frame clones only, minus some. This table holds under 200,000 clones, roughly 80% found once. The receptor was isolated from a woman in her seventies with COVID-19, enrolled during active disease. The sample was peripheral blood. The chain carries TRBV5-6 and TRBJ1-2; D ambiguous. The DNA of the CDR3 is TGTGCCAGCAGCTTGGAACAGAACTATGGCTACACCTTC. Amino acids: CASSLEQNYGYTF. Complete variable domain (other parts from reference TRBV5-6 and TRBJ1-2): DAGVTQSPTHLIKTRGQQVTLRCSPKSGHDTVSWYQQALGQGPQFIFQYYEEEERQRGNFPDRFSGHQFPNYSSELNVNALLLGDSALYLCASSLEQNYGYTFGSGTRLTVV.